The clone carrying this T cell receptor (beta chain) was seen only a few times. Its antigen is unidentified. Only one heparinised blood draw was taken per donor, and its volume averaged approximately 120 mL. Stem cell-like memory, regulatory, central memory and naive CD4+ cells were sorted via CD45RO/CCR7/CD25/CD127/CD95/CD27. This sample was included in a study of beta chain features in type 1 diabetes. Study-wide points: A moderate, significant TCRB CDR3 shortening appeared in type 1 diabetes across four CD4+ subsets. Patients with type 1 diabetes carried fewer insertions and had more deletions at their VDJ junctions.

The study reverse transcribed the entire isolated RNA, so it sequenced expressed TCRB transcripts. About 3.4 million reads per sample on average were obtained from naive, central memory and regulatory T cell samples. Clones were sequenced by immunoSEQ multiplex PCR, and TCRdb holds only the in-frame ones, with some missing. Of about 160,000 clones in the sample, roughly 10% were seen once. The sequenced sample was central memory CD4+ T cells from blood. The sequence was obtained from a woman in her 30s with type 1 diabetes.

The CDR3 protein is CASGTSGTISTDTQYF. CDR3 nucleotide sequence: TGTGCCAGTGGGACTAGCGGGACCATAAGCACAGATACGCAGTATTTT. This chain connects TRBV11-2 to TRBJ2-3; 13 bases are shared with TRBD2. CDR1 and CDR2 (germline): SGHAT, FQNNGV. V dropped 9 bases and J dropped 0; count of bases not matched to a gene: 6. This CDR3 comprises 16 residues.